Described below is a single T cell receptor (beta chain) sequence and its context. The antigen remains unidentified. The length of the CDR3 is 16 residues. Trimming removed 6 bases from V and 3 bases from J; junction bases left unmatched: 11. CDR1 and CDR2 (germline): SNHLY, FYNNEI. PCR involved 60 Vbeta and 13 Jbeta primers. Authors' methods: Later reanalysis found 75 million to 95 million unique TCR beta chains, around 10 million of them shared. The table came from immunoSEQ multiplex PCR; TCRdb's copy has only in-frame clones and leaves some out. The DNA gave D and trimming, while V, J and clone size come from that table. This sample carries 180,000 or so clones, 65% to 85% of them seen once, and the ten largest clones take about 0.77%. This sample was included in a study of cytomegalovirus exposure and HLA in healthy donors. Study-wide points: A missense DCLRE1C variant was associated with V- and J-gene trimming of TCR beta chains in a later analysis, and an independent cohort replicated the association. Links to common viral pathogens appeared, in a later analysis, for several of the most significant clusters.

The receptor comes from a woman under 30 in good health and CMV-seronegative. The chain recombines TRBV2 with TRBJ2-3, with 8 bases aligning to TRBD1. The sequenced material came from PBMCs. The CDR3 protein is CASSPQGALLTDTQYF. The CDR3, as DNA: TGTGCCAGCAGCCCGCAGGGGGCGCTTCTGACAGATACGCAGTATTTT.